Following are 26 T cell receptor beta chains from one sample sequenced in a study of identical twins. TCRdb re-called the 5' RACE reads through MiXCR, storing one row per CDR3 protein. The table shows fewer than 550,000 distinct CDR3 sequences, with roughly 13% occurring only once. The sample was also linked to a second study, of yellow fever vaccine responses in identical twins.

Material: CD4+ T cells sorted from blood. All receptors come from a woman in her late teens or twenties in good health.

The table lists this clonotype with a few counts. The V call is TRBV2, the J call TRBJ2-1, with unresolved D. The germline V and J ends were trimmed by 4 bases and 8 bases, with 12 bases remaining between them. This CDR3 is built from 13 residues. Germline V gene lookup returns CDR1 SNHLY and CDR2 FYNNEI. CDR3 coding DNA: TGTGCCAGCAGTGTGCACGAAGGCTATGAGCAGTTCTTC. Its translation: CASSVHEGYEQFF.

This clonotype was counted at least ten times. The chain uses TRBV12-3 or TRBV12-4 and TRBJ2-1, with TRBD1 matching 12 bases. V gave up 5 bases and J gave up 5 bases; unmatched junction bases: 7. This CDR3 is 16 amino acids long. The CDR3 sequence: CASSTGDRGRHNEQFF. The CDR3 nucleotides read TGTGCCAGCAGTACCGGGGACAGGGGGCGGCACAATGAGCAGTTCTTC.

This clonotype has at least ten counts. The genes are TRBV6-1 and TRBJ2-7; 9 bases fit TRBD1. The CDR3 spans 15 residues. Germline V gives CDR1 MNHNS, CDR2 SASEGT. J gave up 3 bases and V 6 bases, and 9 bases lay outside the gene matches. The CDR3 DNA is TGTGCCAGCAGCTCCGGGGACAGGGTTCTCTACGAGCAGTACTTC. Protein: CASSSGDRVLYEQYF.

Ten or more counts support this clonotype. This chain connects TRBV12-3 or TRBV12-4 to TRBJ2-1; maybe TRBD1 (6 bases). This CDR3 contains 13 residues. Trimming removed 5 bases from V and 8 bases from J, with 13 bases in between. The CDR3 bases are TGTGCCAGCAGTATCACAGGGCGGGATGAGCAGTTCTTC. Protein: CASSITGRDEQFF.

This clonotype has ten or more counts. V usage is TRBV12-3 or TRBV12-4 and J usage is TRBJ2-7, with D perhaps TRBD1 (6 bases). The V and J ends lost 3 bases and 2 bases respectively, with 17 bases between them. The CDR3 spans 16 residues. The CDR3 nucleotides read TGTGCCAGCAGTTTCCACATAACAGGGCTGACCTACGAGCAGTACTTC. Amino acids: CASSFHITGLTYEQYF.

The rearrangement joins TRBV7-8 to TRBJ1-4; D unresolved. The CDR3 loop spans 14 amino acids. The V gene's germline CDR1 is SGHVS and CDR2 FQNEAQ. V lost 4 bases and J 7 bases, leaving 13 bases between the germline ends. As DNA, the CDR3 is TGTGCCAGCAGCTCCATGGCTTGGGGTGAAAAACTGTTTTTT. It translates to CASSSMAWGEKLFF.

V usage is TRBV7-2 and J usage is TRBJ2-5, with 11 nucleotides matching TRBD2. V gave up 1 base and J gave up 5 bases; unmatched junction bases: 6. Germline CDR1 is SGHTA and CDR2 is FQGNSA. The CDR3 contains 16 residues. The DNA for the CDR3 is TGTGCCAGCAGCTTAGGTAGCGGGGGGGCCGGTGAGACCCAGTACTTC. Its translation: CASSLGSGGAGETQYF.

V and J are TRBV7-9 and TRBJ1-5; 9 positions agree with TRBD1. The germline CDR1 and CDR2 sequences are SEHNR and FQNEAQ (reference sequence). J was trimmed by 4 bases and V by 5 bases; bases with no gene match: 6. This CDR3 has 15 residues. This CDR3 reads CASSPGTGRNQPQHF. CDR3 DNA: TGTGCCAGCAGCCCGGGGACAGGGCGGAATCAGCCCCAGCATTTT.

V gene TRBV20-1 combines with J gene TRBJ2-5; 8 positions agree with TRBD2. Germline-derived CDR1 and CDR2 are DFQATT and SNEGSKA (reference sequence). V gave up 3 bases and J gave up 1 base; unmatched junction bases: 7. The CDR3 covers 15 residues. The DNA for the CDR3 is TGCAGTGCTAGTGTTTTCCGGGGGGGCCAAGAGACCCAGTACTTC. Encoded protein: CSASVFRGGQETQYF.

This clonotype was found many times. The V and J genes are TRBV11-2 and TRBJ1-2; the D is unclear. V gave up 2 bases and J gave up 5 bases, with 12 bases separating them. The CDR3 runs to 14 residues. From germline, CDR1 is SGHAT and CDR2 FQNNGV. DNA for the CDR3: TGTGCCAGCAGCTTAACTGGGGATCAATATGGCTACACCTTC. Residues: CASSLTGDQYGYTF.

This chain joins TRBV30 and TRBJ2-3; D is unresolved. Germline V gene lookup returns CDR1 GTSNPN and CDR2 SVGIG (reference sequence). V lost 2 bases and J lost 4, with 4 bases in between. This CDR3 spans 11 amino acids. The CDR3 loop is CAWSQSDTQYF. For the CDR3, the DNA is TGTGCCTGGAGTCAGTCAGATACGCAGTATTTT.

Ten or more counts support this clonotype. This CDR3 is CAIGDSLGTDTQYF. The CDR3 coding sequence is TGTGCCATAGGGGACAGCTTAGGTACAGATACGCAGTATTTT. The rearrangement links TRBV10-3 to TRBJ2-3, with 7 bases matching TRBD1. This CDR3 has 14 amino acids. The trim removed 9 bases at V and 3 bases at J, leaving 9 bases unmatched. The germline V gene has CDR1 ENHRY and CDR2 SYGVKD.

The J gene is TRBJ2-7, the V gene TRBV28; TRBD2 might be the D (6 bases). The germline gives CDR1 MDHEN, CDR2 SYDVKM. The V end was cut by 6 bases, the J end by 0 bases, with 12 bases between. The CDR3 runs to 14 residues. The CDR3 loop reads CASSLADISYEQYF. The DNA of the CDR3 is TGTGCCAGCAGCTTAGCGGATATCTCCTACGAGCAGTACTTC.

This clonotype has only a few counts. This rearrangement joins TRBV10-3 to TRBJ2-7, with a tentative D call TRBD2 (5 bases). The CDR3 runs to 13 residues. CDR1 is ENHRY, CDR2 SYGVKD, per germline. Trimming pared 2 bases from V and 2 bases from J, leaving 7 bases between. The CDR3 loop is CAISEREPYEQYF. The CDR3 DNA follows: TGTGCCATCAGTGAGCGGGAACCCTACGAGCAGTACTTC.

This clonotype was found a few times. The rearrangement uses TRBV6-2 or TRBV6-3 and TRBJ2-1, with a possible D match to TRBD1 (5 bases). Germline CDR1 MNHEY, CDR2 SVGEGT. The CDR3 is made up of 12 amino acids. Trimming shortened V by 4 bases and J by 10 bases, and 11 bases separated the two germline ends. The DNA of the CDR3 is TGTGCCAGCAGTTCGCAGGGCAGAGAGCAGTTCTTC. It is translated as CASSSQGREQFF.

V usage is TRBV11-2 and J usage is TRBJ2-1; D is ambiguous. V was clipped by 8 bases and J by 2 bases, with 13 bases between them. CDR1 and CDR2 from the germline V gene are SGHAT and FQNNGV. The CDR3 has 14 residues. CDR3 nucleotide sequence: TGTGCCAGCCATTCAAGCGCAACCTACAATGAGCAGTTCTTC. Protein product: CASHSSATYNEQFF. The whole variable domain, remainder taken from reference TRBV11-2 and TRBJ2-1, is EAGVAQSPRYKIIEKRQSVAFWCNPISGHATLYWYQQILGQGPKLLIQFQNNGVVDDSQLPKDRFSAERLKGVDSTLKIQPAKLEDSAVYLCASHSSATYNEQFFGPGTRLTVL.

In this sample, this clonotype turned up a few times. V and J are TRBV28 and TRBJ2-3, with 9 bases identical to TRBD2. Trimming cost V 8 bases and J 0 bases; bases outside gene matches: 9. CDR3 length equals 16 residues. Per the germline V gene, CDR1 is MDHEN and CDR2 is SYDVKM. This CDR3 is CASRMRGGPSTDTQYF. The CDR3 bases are TGTGCCAGCCGAATGCGGGGGGGCCCTAGCACAGATACGCAGTATTTT.

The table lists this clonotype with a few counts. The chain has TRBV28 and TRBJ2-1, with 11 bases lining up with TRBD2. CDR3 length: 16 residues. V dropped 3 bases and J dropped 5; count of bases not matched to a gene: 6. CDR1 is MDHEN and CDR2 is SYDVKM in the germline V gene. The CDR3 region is CASSLGLAEIHNEQFF. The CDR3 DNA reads TGTGCCAGCAGTTTGGGACTAGCGGAAATCCACAATGAGCAGTTCTTC.

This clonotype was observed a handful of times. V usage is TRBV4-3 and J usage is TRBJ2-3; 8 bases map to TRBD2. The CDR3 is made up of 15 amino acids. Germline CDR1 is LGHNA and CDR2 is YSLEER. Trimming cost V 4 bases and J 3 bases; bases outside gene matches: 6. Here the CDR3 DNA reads TGCGCCAGCAGCCTCACTTCTAGCGGGACAGATACGCAGTATTTT. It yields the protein CASSLTSSGTDTQYF.

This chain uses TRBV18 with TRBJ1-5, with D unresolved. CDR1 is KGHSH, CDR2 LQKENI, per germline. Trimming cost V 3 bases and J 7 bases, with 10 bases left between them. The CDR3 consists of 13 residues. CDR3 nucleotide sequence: TGTGCCAGCTCACCGGGGATAGGCCAGCCCCAGCATTTT. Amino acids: CASSPGIGQPQHF.

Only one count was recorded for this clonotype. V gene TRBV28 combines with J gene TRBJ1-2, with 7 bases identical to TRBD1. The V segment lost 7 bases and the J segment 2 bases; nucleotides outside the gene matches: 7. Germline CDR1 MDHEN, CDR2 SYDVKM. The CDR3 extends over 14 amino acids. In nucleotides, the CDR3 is TGTGCCAGCAACTTACTGACAGGGAACTATGGCTACACCTTC. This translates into CASNLLTGNYGYTF.

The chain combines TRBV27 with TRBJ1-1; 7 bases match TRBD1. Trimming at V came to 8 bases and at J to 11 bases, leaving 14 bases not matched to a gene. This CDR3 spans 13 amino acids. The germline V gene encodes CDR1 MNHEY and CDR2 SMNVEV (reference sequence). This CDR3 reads CASEPNRGGVAFF. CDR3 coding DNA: TGTGCCAGCGAACCGAACAGGGGTGGTGTGGCTTTCTTT.

The CDR3 sequence is CASSLIGGGYNEQFF. As DNA, the CDR3 is TGCGCCAGCAGCTTGATAGGGGGCGGTTACAATGAGCAGTTCTTC. The chain is built from TRBV5-1 and TRBJ2-1, with 7 bases aligning to TRBD1. The CDR3 contains 15 residues. Germline V gene sequence: CDR1 SGHRS, CDR2 YFSETQ. V shed 1 base and J 4 bases; nucleotides not matched to a gene: 5.

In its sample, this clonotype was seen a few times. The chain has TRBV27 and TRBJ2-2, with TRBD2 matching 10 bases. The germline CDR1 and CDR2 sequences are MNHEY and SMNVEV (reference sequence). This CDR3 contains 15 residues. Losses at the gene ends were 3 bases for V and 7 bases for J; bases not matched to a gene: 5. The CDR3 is CASSLLAGVGGELFF. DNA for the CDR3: TGTGCCAGCAGTTTGCTAGCGGGAGTGGGCGGGGAGCTGTTTTTT.

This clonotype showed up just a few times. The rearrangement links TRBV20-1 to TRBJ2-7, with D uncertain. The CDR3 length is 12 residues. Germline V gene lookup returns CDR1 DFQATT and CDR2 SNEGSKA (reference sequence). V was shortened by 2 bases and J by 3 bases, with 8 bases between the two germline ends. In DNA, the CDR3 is TGCAGTGCTAGATCGGACGGCTACGAGCAGTACTTC. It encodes CSARSDGYEQYF.

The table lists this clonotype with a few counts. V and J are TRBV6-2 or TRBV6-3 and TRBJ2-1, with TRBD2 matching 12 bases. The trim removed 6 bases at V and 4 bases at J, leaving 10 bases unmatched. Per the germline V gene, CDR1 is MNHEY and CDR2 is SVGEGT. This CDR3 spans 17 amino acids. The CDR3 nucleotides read TGTGCCAGCAGGGGCCGGGGACTAGCGGGCCTATACAATGAGCAGTTCTTC. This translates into CASRGRGLAGLYNEQFF.